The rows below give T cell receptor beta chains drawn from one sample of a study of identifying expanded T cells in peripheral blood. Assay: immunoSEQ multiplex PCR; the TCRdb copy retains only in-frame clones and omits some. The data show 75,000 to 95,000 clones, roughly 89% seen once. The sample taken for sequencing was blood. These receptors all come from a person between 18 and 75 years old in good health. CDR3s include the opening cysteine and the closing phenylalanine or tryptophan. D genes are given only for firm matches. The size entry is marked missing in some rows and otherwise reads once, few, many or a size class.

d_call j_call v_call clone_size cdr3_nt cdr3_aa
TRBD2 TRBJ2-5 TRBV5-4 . TGTGCCAGCAGCTCGTCGGGGGGGCGGCAAGAGACCCAGTACTTC CASSSSGGRQETQYF
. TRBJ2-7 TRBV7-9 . TGTGCCAGCAGCCCACCCCAGACCGAGGATTACGAGCAGTACTTC CASSPPQTEDYEQYF
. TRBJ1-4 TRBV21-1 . TGTGCCAGCAGCTACGGGATTCGGGGGGGGAGACCTGAAAAACTGTTTTTT CASSYGIRGGRPEKLFF
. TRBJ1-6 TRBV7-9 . TGTGCCAGCAGCCGTATGGGACAAAATTCACCCCTCCACTTT CASSRMGQNSPLHF
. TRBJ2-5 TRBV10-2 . TGCGCCAGCAGTGGTAGAGGAGCTTCTCAAGAGACCCAGTACTTC CASSGRGASQETQYF
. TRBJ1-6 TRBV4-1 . TGCGCCAGCAGCCCGCTGGGACCGGGGGCCCAAACCTATAATTCACCCCTCCACTTT CASSPLGPGAQTYNSPLHF
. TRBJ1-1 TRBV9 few TGTGCCAGCAGCGTCTCAGGGTTCACTGAAGCTTTCTTT CASSVSGFTEAFF
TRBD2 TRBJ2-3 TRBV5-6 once TGTGCCAGCAGCGAGGGACTAGTGCTCGATACGCAGTATTTT CASSEGLVLDTQYF
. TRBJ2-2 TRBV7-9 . TGTGCCAGCAGCTTAACCAGGGTTTCTGGGGAGCTGTTTTTT CASSLTRVSGELFF
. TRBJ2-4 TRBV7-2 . TGTGCCAGCAGCTTAGCAGCGGGCGGCAGACGAAAAAACATTCAGTACTTC CASSLAAGGRRKNIQYF
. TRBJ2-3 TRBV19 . TGTGCCAGCTCAGGACTACAGGGGATAGGCACAGATACGCAGTATTTT CASSGLQGIGTDTQYF
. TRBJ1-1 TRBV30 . TGTGCCTGGACCCGGGGCCTGAACACTGAAGCTTTCTTT CAWTRGLNTEAFF
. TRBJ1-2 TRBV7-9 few TGTGCCAGCAGCCGCCACGGCTATGGCTACACCTTC CASSRHGYGYTF
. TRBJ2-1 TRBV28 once TGTGCCAGCAGCTCAACTTATCGGGGAAGCTCCTACAATGAGCAGTTCTTC CASSSTYRGSSYNEQFF